This paragraph covers one T cell receptor beta chain sequence. The sample is drawn from a study of blood T cell repertoires in COVID-19. CDR1 is GTSNPN, CDR2 SVGIG, per germline (reference sequence). Trimming removed 1 base from V and 4 bases from J; junction bases left unmatched: 6. The CDR3 totals 15 residues. Libraries were prepared by immunoSEQ multiplex PCR; TCRdb keeps only in-frame clonotypes and omits some of them. The sample shows roughly 190,000 clones, 65% to 85% of them seen only once. Donors were grouped by their self-reported clinical history. The chain links TRBV30 to TRBJ1-4, with 7 bases matching TRBD1. Sequenced sample: PBMCs or T cells enriched from blood (not recorded which). This sequence was found in a woman aged 30 to 39 who had been exposed to COVID-19. Here the CDR3 reads CAWSGGDSVNEKLFF. CDR3 coding DNA: TGTGCCTGGAGTGGGGGGGACAGCGTTAATGAAAAACTGTTTTTT.